The clone carrying this T cell receptor (beta chain) was recorded a few times. This record belongs to a study of blood T cell repertoires in COVID-19. Across the whole study: Nucleic acid was either cDNA or gDNA, and it came from T cells, B-cell-depleted T cells, or PBMCs.

Study processing details: The authors estimated nucleated cell counts from reference gene primer amplification. Data came from immunoSEQ multiplex PCR; TCRdb stores just in-frame clones and leaves some out. V and J calls and clone size follow that table, whereas D and trimming were derived from the DNA. The table has tens of thousands of clones, about four fifths seen once. The TCR sequence derives from a human donor in a cohort sampled during active COVID-19. Sequenced: peripheral blood.

The CDR3 sequence is CASSQKWRVFF. CDR3 coding DNA: TGTGCCAGCAGCCAAAAGTGGAGGGTATTCTTT. The rearrangement joins TRBV3-1 (or the pseudogene TRBV3-2) to TRBJ1-1; no clear D. CDR1 is LGHDT, CDR2 YNNKEL, per germline (reference sequence). The CDR3 loop spans 11 amino acids. Trimming removed 2 bases at V and 14 bases at J, with 12 bases between.